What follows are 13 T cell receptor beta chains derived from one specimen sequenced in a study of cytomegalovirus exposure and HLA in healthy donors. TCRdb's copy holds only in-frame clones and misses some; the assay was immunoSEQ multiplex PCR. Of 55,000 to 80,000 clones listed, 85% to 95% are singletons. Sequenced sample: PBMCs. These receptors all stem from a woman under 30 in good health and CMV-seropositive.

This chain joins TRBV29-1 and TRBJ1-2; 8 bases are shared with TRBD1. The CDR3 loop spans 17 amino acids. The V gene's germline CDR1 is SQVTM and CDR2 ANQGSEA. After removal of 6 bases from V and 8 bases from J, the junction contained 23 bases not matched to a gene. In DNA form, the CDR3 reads TGCAGCGTCGACACTAACTTTGGACAGGGTGTGATTGACGGCTACACCTTC. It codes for CSVDTNFGQGVIDGYTF.

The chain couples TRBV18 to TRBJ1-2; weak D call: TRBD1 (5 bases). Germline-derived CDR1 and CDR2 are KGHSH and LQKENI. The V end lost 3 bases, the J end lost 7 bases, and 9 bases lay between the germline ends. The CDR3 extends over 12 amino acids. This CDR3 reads CASSPREGGYTF. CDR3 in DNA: TGTGCCAGCTCACCCAGGGAGGGTGGCTACACCTTC.

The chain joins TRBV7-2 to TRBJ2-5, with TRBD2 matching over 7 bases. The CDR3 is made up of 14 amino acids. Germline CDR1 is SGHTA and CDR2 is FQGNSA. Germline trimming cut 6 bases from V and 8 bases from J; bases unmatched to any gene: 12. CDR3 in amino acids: CASRPTGGPSTQYF. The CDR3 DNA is TGTGCCAGCAGACCGACGGGGGGACCCAGCACCCAGTACTTC.

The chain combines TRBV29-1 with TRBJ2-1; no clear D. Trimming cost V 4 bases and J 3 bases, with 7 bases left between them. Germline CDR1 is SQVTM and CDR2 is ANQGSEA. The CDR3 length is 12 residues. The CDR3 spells CSVVVRYNEQFF. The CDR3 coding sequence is TGCAGCGTTGTTGTCCGCTACAATGAGCAGTTCTTC.

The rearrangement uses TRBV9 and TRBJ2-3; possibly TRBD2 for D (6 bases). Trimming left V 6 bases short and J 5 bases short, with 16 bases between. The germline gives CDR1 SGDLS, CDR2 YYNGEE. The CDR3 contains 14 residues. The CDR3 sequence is CASTEGLERDTQYF. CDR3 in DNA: TGTGCCAGCACGGAGGGGTTGGAGAGAGATACGCAGTATTTT.

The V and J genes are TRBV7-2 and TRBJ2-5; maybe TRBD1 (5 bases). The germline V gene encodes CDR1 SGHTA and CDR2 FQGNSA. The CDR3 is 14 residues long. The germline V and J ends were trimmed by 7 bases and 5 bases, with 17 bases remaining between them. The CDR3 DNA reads TGTGCCAGCACCCCTGGGGCGCTTTTGGAGACCCAGTACTTC. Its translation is CASTPGALLETQYF.

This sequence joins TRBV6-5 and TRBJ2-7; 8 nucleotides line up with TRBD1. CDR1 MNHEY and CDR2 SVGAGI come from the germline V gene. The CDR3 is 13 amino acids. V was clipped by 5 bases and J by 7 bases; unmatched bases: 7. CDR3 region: CASSIRGRGEQYF. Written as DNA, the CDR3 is TGTGCCAGCAGTATCAGGGGGCGAGGGGAGCAGTACTTC.

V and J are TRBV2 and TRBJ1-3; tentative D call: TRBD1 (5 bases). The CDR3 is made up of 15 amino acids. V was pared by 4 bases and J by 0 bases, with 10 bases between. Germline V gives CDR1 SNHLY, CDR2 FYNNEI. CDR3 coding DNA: TGTGCCAGCAGTGGACAGTCAGTCTCTGGAAACACCATATATTTT. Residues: CASSGQSVSGNTIYF.

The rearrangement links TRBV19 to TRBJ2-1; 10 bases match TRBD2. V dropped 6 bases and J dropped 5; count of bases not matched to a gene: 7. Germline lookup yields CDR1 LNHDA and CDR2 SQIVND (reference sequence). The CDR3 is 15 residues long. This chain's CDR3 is CASRISGGPNNEQFF. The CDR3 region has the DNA TGTGCCAGTAGAATTAGCGGGGGGCCGAACAATGAGCAGTTCTTC.

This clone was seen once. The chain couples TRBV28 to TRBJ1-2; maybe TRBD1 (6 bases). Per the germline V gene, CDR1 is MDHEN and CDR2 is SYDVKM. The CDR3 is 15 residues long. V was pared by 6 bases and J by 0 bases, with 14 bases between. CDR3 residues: CASRGGGGSNYGYTF. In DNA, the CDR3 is TGTGCCAGCAGGGGGGGAGGGGGATCTAACTATGGCTACACCTTC.

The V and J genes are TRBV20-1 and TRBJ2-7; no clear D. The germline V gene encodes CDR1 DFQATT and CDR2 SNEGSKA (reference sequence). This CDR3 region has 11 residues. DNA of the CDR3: TGCTCTCGAGGAGCAGACTACGAGCAGTACTTC. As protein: CSRGADYEQYF.

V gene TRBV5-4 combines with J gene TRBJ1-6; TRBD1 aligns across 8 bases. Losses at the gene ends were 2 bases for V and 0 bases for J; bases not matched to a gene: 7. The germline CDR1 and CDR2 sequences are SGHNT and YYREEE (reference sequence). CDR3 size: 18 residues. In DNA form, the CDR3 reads TGTGCCAGCAGCTTAATTGGCAGGGGGCACTCCTATAATTCACCCCTCCACTTT. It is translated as CASSLIGRGHSYNSPLHF.

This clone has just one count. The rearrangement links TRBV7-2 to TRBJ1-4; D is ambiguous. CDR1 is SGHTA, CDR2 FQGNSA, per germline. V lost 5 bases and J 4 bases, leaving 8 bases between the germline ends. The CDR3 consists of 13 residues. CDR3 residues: CASSVRYNEKLFF. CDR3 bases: TGTGCCAGCAGCGTCAGATATAATGAAAAACTGTTTTTT.